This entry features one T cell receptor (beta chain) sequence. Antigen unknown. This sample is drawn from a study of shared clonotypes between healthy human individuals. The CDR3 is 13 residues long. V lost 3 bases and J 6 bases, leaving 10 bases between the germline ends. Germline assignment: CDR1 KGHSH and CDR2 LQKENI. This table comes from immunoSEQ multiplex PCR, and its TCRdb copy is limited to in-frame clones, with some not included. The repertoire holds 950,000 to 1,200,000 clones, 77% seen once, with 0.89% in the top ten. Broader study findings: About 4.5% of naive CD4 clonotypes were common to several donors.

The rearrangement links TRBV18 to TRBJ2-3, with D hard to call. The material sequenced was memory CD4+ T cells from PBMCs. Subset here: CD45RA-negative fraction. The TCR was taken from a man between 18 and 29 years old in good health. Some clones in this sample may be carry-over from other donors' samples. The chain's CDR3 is CASSPGQPDTQYF. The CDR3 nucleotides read TGTGCCAGCTCACCGGGTCAACCCGATACGCAGTATTTT.